Following are 23 T cell receptor beta chains from one sample sequenced in a study of metastatic and nonmetastatic thyroid tumors. TCRdb re-clonotyped the PCR reads via MiXCR. The sample records about 28,000 clones, roughly 16% being singletons. Patients were all untreated before their thyroid surgery. The sequenced material came from blood. These receptors all come from a female donor with papillary thyroid cancer or a benign thyroid nodule (not recorded which). Some clones in this sample may be carry-over from other donors' samples.

Many counts were recorded for this clone. V gene TRBV20-1 combines with J gene TRBJ1-2, with TRBD1 matching over 9 bases. Germline V gives CDR1 DFQATT, CDR2 SNEGSKA (reference sequence). The CDR3 loop spans 17 amino acids. The trim removed 2 bases at V and 4 bases at J, leaving 14 bases unmatched. CDR3 nucleotides: TGCAGTGCTAGATCCCGACAGGGGGTAGATTTACTCTATGGCTACACCTTC. Translation: CSARSRQGVDLLYGYTF.

This clone has at least ten counts. This rearrangement joins TRBV5-1 to TRBJ1-1; D not certain. V was clipped by 0 bases and J by 4 bases, with 7 bases between them. In germline, CDR1 is SGHRS, CDR2 YFSETQ. There are 13 residues in the CDR3. CDR3: CASSLDHGTEAFF. In DNA, the CDR3 is TGCGCCAGCAGCTTGGATCACGGCACTGAAGCTTTCTTT. The variable domain in full, completed from reference TRBV5-1 and TRBJ1-1, reads KAGVTQTPRYLIKTRGQQVTLSCSPISGHRSVSWYQQTPGQGLQFLFEYFSETQRNKGNFPGRFSGRQFSNSRSEMNVSTLELGDSALYLCASSLDHGTEAFFGQGTRLTVV.

V gene TRBV7-6 combines with J gene TRBJ2-1; D is ambiguous. The CDR3 is 13 amino acids. Germline V CDR1 and CDR2: SGHVS, FNYEAQ. Trimming stripped 3 bases from V and 4 bases from J, with 7 bases between. The CDR3 reads CASSFTVYNEQFF. The CDR3 coding sequence is TGTGCCAGCAGCTTTACAGTTTACAATGAGCAGTTCTTC. The full variable domain, its missing parts supplied by reference TRBV7-6 and TRBJ2-1, is GAGVSQSPRYKVTKRGQDVALRCDPISGHVSLYWYRQALGQGPEFLTYFNYEAQQDKSGLPNDRFSAERPEGSISTLTIQRTEQRDSAMYRCASSFTVYNEQFFGPGTRLTVL.

The sample holds many counts of this clone. The CDR3 loop reads CASSSDRDTNEKLFF. CDR3 nucleotide sequence: TGTGCCAGCAGCTCCGACAGGGACACTAATGAAAAACTGTTTTTT. The genes are TRBV11-2 and TRBJ1-4, with 7 bases matching TRBD1. Losses at the gene ends were 4 bases for V and 2 bases for J; bases not matched to a gene: 4. CDR1 SGHAT and CDR2 FQNNGV come from the germline V gene. This CDR3 has 15 residues.

This clone came up many times. An end of the junction does not agree with germline; a read error may underlie this. V and J are TRBV7-3 and TRBJ2-3; D may correspond to TRBD1 or TRBD2 (5 bases each). The CDR3 is made up of 15 amino acids. Germline assignment: CDR1 SGHTA and CDR2 FQGTGA. CDR3 loop: CASSLGPELTNTQYF. DNA for the CDR3: TGTGCCAGCAGCTTGGGACCCGAGCTCACAAATACGCAGTATTTT.

The chain is built from TRBV5-5 and TRBJ2-5; 9 nucleotides align to TRBD2. This CDR3 contains 15 residues. Looked up from germline, CDR1 is SGHKS and CDR2 is YYEKEE (reference sequence). With 3 bases clipped from V and 5 bases from J, the junction kept 8 bases outside the gene matches. Here the CDR3 reads CASSWLAGRSETQYF. Here the CDR3 DNA reads TGTGCCAGCAGCTGGCTAGCGGGGAGGTCGGAGACCCAGTACTTC.

The chain is built from TRBV7-3 and TRBJ1-1; no clear D gene. This CDR3 comprises 15 residues. Trimming pared 5 bases from V and 0 bases from J, leaving 13 bases between. Germline V gives CDR1 SGHTA, CDR2 FQGTGA. CDR3 loop: CASSPGGLLNTEAFF. CDR3 coding DNA: TGTGCCAGCAGCCCCGGAGGCCTATTGAACACTGAAGCTTTCTTT.

This clone has a count of ten or more. The chain recombines TRBV28 with TRBJ1-5, with D possibly matching TRBD1 (5 bases). The CDR3 contains 14 residues. In germline, CDR1 is MDHEN, CDR2 SYDVKM. V was shortened by 6 bases and J by 2 bases, with 11 bases between the two germline ends. CDR3 amino acids: CASRPWGGNQPQHF. CDR3 DNA: TGTGCCAGCAGGCCCTGGGGGGGCAATCAGCCCCAGCATTTT.

This clone was seen repeatedly, ten times or more. The V gene is TRBV19, the J gene TRBJ2-1; D not certain. The CDR3 runs to 16 residues. Germline V CDR1 and CDR2: LNHDA, SQIVND (reference sequence). Trimming pared 0 bases from V and 6 bases from J, leaving 15 bases between. CDR3 loop: CASSIDRADTLNEQFF. The CDR3, as DNA: TGTGCCAGTAGTATAGATAGGGCGGATACCCTCAATGAGCAGTTCTTC. Using reference TRBV19 and TRBJ2-1 for the parts outside the CDR3, the full variable domain is DGGITQSPKYLFRKEGQNVTLSCEQNLNHDAMYWYRQDPGQGLRLIYYSQIVNDFQKGDIAEGYSVSREKKESFPLTVTSAQKNPTAFYLCASSIDRADTLNEQFFGPGTRLTVL.

This clone was detected ten times or more. The V call is TRBV28, the J call TRBJ2-7; D is uncertain. This CDR3 is 12 amino acids long. CDR1 and CDR2 (germline): MDHEN, SYDVKM. Between the trimmed V and J ends, which lost 7 bases and 1 base, there was a span of 8 bases. CDR3 DNA: TGTGCCAGCAACGACGGTTCCTACGAGCAGTACTTC. This encodes CASNDGSYEQYF.

This clone was observed at least ten times. The rearrangement links TRBV30 to TRBJ2-7; 10 nucleotides align to TRBD2. The length of the CDR3 is 15 residues. Germline lookup yields CDR1 GTSNPN and CDR2 SVGIG (reference sequence). After removal of 2 bases from V and 1 base from J, the junction contained 5 bases not matched to a gene. CDR3 DNA sequence: TGTGCCTGGAGTCCTCTAGCGGGAGTTTCCTACGAGCAGTACTTC. This codes for CAWSPLAGVSYEQYF.

As regards this clone: One end of the junction is discordant with germline, which a read error may explain. V usage is TRBV28 and J usage is TRBJ2-5, with 11 bases aligning to TRBD1. The CDR3 covers 15 residues. Germline values: CDR1 MDHEN, CDR2 SYDVKM. The CDR3 DNA follows: TGTGCCAGAAGTTCACCGGGACAGGGGGGGGAGAACCAGTACTTC. This encodes CARSSPGQGGENQYF.

This clone was found many times. The rearrangement joins TRBV7-3 to TRBJ2-2; TRBD1 matches 9 bases. Germline CDR1 reads SGHTA; CDR2 reads FQGTGA. Trimming cost V 5 bases and J 4 bases; bases outside gene matches: 2. The CDR3 has 14 residues. The CDR3 nucleotides are TGTGCCAGCAGCCGGGGACAGGGCACCGGGGAGCTGTTTTTT. Residues: CASSRGQGTGELFF.

This clone appeared a few times. The rearrangement uses TRBV27 and TRBJ2-3; no definite D call. The V gene's germline CDR1 is MNHEY and CDR2 SMNVEV (reference sequence). The CDR3 loop spans 13 amino acids. Trimming pared 3 bases from V and 3 bases from J, leaving 7 bases between. The CDR3 loop reads CASSLTWTDTQYF. CDR3 sequence (DNA): TGTGCCAGCAGTTTGACATGGACAGATACGCAGTATTTT.

This clone was seen ten or more times. The CDR3 sequence: CASKRGVAGTDTQYF. The DNA of the CDR3 is TGTGCCAGTAAACGTGGGGTGGCGGGCACAGATACGCAGTATTTT. The chain recombines TRBV19 with TRBJ2-3; D remains unclear. This CDR3 spans 15 amino acids. The V end was cut by 7 bases, the J end by 1 base, with 15 bases between. The germline V gene encodes CDR1 LNHDA and CDR2 SQIVND (reference sequence).

In this sample, this clone turned up many times. The rearrangement joins TRBV5-1 to TRBJ2-3; TRBD2 matches 11 bases. J was trimmed by 3 bases and V by 4 bases; bases with no gene match: 4. CDR1 SGHRS and CDR2 YFSETQ come from the germline V gene. The CDR3 loop spans 15 amino acids. The DNA for the CDR3 is TGCGCCAGCAGCCAGACTAGCGGGGTAACAGATACGCAGTATTTT. Protein: CASSQTSGVTDTQYF.

This clone has only a few counts. This rearrangement joins TRBV12-3 or TRBV12-4 to TRBJ1-5; maybe TRBD1 (5 bases). V gave up 2 bases and J gave up 2 bases, with 7 bases separating them. The CDR3 extends over 14 amino acids. The CDR3 region is CASSLWGGNQPQHF. For the CDR3, the DNA is TGTGCCAGCAGTTTATGGGGGGGCAATCAGCCCCAGCATTTT.

This clone ranks as medium-sized. This rearrangement joins TRBV19 to TRBJ1-2; 8 nucleotides match TRBD1. The germline CDR1 and CDR2 sequences are LNHDA and SQIVND (reference sequence). This CDR3 contains 14 residues. V trimming: 5 bases; J trimming: 8 bases; junction bases outside the gene matches: 10. The CDR3 loop is CASSSLQGGQGYTF. The CDR3 DNA follows: TGTGCCAGTAGTTCACTACAGGGGGGACAAGGCTACACCTTC.

This clone has ten or more counts. This chain connects TRBV28 to TRBJ2-1; 9 positions match TRBD1. The junction had 12 bases not matched to a gene; V was cut back by 6 bases and J by 6 bases. Looked up from germline, CDR1 is MDHEN and CDR2 is SYDVKM. The CDR3 spans 16 residues. The CDR3 sequence: CASRLPRGQGFNEQFF. The CDR3 nucleotides are TGTGCCAGCAGACTTCCTCGGGGACAGGGTTTCAATGAGCAGTTCTTC. The whole variable domain, remainder taken from reference TRBV28 and TRBJ2-1, is DVKVTQSSRYLVKRTGEKVFLECVQDMDHENMFWYRQDPGLGLRLIYFSYDVKMKEKGDIPEGYSVSREKKERFSLILESASTNQTSMYLCASRLPRGQGFNEQFFGPGTRLTVL.

This clone has a handful of counts. The CDR3 is CASMDGGPYQYTQYF. CDR3 bases: TGTGCCAGCATGGACGGGGGGCCCTACCAATATACCCAGTACTTC. The chain is built from TRBV28 and TRBJ2-5; possibly TRBD2 for D (7 bases). V shed 7 bases and J shed 8 bases, with 23 bases lying between them. Germline V gene sequence: CDR1 MDHEN, CDR2 SYDVKM. The CDR3 consists of 15 residues.

This clone is categorized as medium-sized. This chain links TRBV27 with TRBJ1-6, with no clear D. The germline V and J ends were trimmed by 3 bases and 0 bases, with 6 bases remaining between them. The germline gives CDR1 MNHEY, CDR2 SMNVEV (reference sequence). The CDR3 has 15 residues. The DNA for the CDR3 is TGTGCCAGCAGTTTTAAGAGCTCCTATAATTCACCCCTCCACTTT. This codes for CASSFKSSYNSPLHF.

This clone was seen ten or more times. A much larger clone differs from this one at a single base, so this may be a read error. The genes are TRBV6-2 or TRBV6-3 and TRBJ1-2; D remains ambiguous. Germline values: CDR1 MNHEY, CDR2 SVGEGT. V was shortened by 9 bases and J by 4 bases, with 15 bases between the two germline ends. This CDR3 is built from 13 residues. CDR3 region: CASTARLVYGYTF. DNA of the CDR3: TGTGCCAGTACAGCGCGGTTGGTCTATGGCTACACCTTC.

The chain recombines TRBV7-2 with TRBJ1-2, with D possibly matching TRBD1 (6 bases). This CDR3 has 19 amino acids. The V end was cut by 0 bases, the J end by 0 bases, with 20 bases between. Germline-derived CDR1 and CDR2 are SGHTA and FQGNSA. CDR3 sequence reads: CASSLATDGGGGPNYGYTF. The CDR3 DNA is TGTGCCAGCAGCTTAGCGACAGACGGAGGAGGGGGGCCTAACTATGGCTACACCTTC.